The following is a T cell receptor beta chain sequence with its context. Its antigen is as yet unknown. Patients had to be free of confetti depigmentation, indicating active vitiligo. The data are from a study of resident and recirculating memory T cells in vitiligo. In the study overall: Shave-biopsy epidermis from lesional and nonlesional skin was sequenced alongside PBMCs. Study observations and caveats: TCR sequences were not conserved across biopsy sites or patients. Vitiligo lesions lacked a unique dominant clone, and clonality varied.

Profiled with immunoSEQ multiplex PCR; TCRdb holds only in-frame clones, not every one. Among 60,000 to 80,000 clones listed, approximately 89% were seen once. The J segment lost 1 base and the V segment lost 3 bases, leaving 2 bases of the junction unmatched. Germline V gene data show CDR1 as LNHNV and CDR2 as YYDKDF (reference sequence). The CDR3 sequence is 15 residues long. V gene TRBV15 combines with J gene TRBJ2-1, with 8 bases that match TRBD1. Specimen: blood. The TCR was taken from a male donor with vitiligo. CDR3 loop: CATSRDRESYNEQFF. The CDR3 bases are TGTGCCACCAGCAGGGACAGGGAGTCCTACAATGAGCAGTTCTTC.